This T cell receptor (beta chain) derives from a study of early T cells in non-severe SARS-CoV-2 infection. Via MiXCR, TCRdb re-called the 5' RACE reads, giving one row per CDR3 protein. There are 64,000 or so distinct CDR3 sequences in the sample; about an eighth occur only once, and roughly 4.2% lies in the top ten. Study findings and constraints: There was a bias toward anti-spike CD8 responses in VDJdb matching, which missed private and CD4 specificities.

The table lists this clonotype with many counts. The antigen remains undetermined. Source material: whole blood. The sequence derives from an adult who was a healthcare worker with PCR-confirmed SARS-CoV-2 infection or an uninfected control (not recorded which).

In DNA, the CDR3 is TGTGCCACCAGTGATTTGCACGAGGGAGGTGGGACAGATACGCAGTATTTT. Protein sequence: CATSDLHEGGGTDTQYF. The chain recombines TRBV24-1 with TRBJ2-3, with D tentatively TRBD2 (6 bases). This CDR3 is 17 amino acids long. The V and J ends lost 0 bases and 3 bases respectively, with 15 bases between them. Germline V CDR1 and CDR2: KGHDR, SFDVKD.